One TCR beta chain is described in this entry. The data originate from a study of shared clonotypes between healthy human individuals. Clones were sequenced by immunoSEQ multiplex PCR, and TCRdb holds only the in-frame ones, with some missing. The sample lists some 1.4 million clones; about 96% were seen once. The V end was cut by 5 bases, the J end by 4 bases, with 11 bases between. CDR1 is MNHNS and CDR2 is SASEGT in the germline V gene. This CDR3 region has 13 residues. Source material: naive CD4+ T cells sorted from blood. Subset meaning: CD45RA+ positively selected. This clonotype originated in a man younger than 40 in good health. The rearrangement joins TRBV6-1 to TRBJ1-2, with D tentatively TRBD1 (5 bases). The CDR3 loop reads CASSSTGLYGYTF. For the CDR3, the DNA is TGTGCCAGCAGTTCTACAGGTCTCTATGGCTACACCTTC.